One and the same sample provided the 32 T cell receptor beta chains below, sequenced in a study of T cells in Graves' hyperthyroidism and ophthalmopathy. There were TCR beta CDR3 regions amplified from RNA transcripts. TCR CDR3 regions were first amplified by RT-PCR with HTBI primers. From the multiplex PCR reads, TCRdb called clonotypes with MiXCR, one entry per CDR3 protein. The sample lists a few hundred thousand distinct CDR3 sequences, approximately 14% occurring once. Sequenced sample: blood. The receptors come from a woman between 18 and 29 years old with Graves' hyperthyroidism.

This chain joins TRBV6-5 and TRBJ1-2; TRBD1 is a possible D gene (6 bases). Germline V CDR1 and CDR2: MNHEY, SVGAGI. The V gene lost 3 bases and the J gene lost 0 bases, with 11 bases spanning the gap. The CDR3 runs to 15 residues. CDR3 nucleotides: TGTGCCAGCAGTTATGCGGGGGGCGCTAACTATGGCTACACCTTC. It yields the protein CASSYAGGANYGYTF.

Worth noting for this clonotype: A much larger clone differs from this one at a single base, so this may be a read error. The J gene is TRBJ2-7, the V gene TRBV12-3 or TRBV12-4; the D gene is possibly TRBD2 (6 bases). This CDR3 is 14 amino acids long. V lost 0 bases to trimming and J lost 7 bases, with 13 bases between them. The DNA for the CDR3 is TGTGCCAGCAGTTTAGCGACTAGTACGGGGGAGCAGTACTTC. As protein: CASSLATSTGEQYF.

This clonotype showed up many times. The chain links TRBV3-1 to TRBJ2-3; 9 bases fit TRBD2. V shed 1 base, J shed 10 bases, and the junction held 12 bases outside the gene matches. CDR1 is LGHDT and CDR2 is YNNKEL in the germline V gene (reference sequence). The CDR3 spans 16 residues. The CDR3 protein is CASSQAGRGGPQAQYF. Written as DNA, the CDR3 is TGTGCCAGCAGCCAAGCGGGGCGGGGGGGCCCTCAGGCGCAGTATTTT.

To note about this clonotype: This sequence may be a read error, since a much larger clone differs from it by one base. The V and J genes are TRBV30 and TRBJ2-7; TRBD2 matches at 8 bases. CDR1 is GTSNPN, CDR2 SVGIG, per germline (reference sequence). The CDR3 spans 11 residues. V dropped 8 bases and J dropped 3; count of bases not matched to a gene: 3. The CDR3 DNA sequence: TGTGCCCGGGAGGGCAGCTACGAGCAGTACTTC. Amino acid sequence: CAREGSYEQYF.

This clonotype occurred many times. The rearrangement links TRBV5-5 to TRBJ2-1; TRBD2 is a possible D gene (5 bases). The CDR3 is made up of 16 amino acids. The V gene's germline CDR1 is SGHKS and CDR2 YYEKEE (reference sequence). V lost 1 base and J 6 bases, leaving 17 bases between the germline ends. CDR3 bases: TGTGCCAGCAGCTTGCGTTCAGGATCAGAGGGCAATGAGCAGTTCTTC. Translated, it gives CASSLRSGSEGNEQFF.

This clonotype was counted at least ten times. The rearrangement joins TRBV20-1 to TRBJ1-1; D is unclear. The CDR3 contains 14 residues. Between the trimmed V and J ends, which lost 0 bases and 7 bases, there was a span of 15 bases. Per germline, CDR1 DFQATT and CDR2 SNEGSKA (reference sequence). This CDR3 is CSARDPSRAGEAFF. The DNA for the CDR3 is TGCAGTGCTAGAGATCCCTCTCGGGCAGGTGAAGCTTTCTTT.

The chain is built from TRBV4-1 and TRBJ2-2; 11 nucleotides agree with TRBD2. The CDR3 sequence is 17 residues long. Looked up from germline, CDR1 is MGHRA and CDR2 is YSYEKL. The trim removed 0 bases at V and 8 bases at J, leaving 8 bases unmatched. CDR3 DNA sequence: TGCGCCAGCAGCCAAGATCTAGCGGGGGGCGGATGGGGGGAGCTGTTTTTT. This translates into CASSQDLAGGGWGELFF.

The V call is TRBV29-1, the J call TRBJ2-7; 7 bases match TRBD2. Germline V gene data show CDR1 as SQVTM and CDR2 as ANQGSEA. This CDR3 contains 13 residues. Trimming removed 7 bases from V and 4 bases from J; junction bases left unmatched: 10. CDR3 bases: TGCAGCGCTGATGGGGGGGATGGGTACGAGCAGTACTTC. As protein: CSADGGDGYEQYF.

The chain has TRBV9 and TRBJ2-3; D unresolved. Trimming left V 2 bases short and J 6 bases short, with 10 bases between. Germline V gene sequence: CDR1 SGDLS, CDR2 YYNGEE. The CDR3 runs to 13 residues. CDR3 in amino acids: CASSVSQQDTQYF. The DNA for the CDR3 is TGTGCCAGCAGCGTCAGCCAACAGGATACGCAGTATTTT.

Ten or more counts support this clonotype. The chain couples TRBV5-5 to TRBJ2-3; no clear D gene. With 6 bases removed from V and 0 bases from J, the gap between germline ends came to 5 bases. CDR3 length: 12 residues. Germline values: CDR1 SGHKS, CDR2 YYEKEE (reference sequence). CDR3 protein: CASTVSTDTQYF. CDR3 bases: TGTGCCAGCACCGTGAGCACAGATACGCAGTATTTT.

In the case of this clonotype: Just one base apart from a much larger clone, this may be a read error. The CDR3 loop reads CASSSHGNGYGYTF. For the CDR3, the DNA is TGCGCCAGCAGTTCTCATGGCAACGGCTATGGCTACACCTTC. The rearrangement joins TRBV5-1 to TRBJ1-2, with D hard to call. The CDR3 extends over 14 amino acids. Germline V gene lookup returns CDR1 SGHRS and CDR2 YFSETQ. Deletions cut 5 bases from V and 4 bases from J, with 15 bases between.

This clonotype was detected many times. This chain joins TRBV4-2 and TRBJ2-7; unclear D gene. This CDR3 spans 14 amino acids. Germline CDR1 LGHNA, CDR2 YNFKEQ. V lost 0 bases and J 0 bases, leaving 6 bases between the germline ends. CDR3 DNA: TGTGCCAGCAGCCAAGAGGCCCTCTCCTACGAGCAGTACTTC. This gives the protein CASSQEALSYEQYF.

The chain recombines TRBV29-1 with TRBJ2-3; either TRBD1 or TRBD2 may fit D (6 bases each). CDR1 SQVTM and CDR2 ANQGSEA come from the germline V gene. The CDR3 loop spans 12 amino acids. The germline V and J ends were trimmed by 5 bases and 6 bases, with 12 bases remaining between them. This CDR3 reads CSVLDSGDTQYF. CDR3 DNA sequence: TGCAGCGTTCTGGACAGCGGGGATACGCAGTATTTT.

Of note for this clonotype: One base away lies a much larger clone, so this may be a sequencing read error. The chain couples TRBV18 to TRBJ2-1; no clear D gene. This CDR3 comprises 12 residues. Germline CDR1 reads KGHSH; CDR2 reads LQKENI. The CDR3 region is CASSAELNGQFF. The CDR3 coding sequence is TGTGCCAGCTCAGCAGAACTCAATGGGCAGTTCTTC.

This clonotype occurred many times. V and J are TRBV30 and TRBJ2-5, with D unclear. Germline loops: CDR1 GTSNPN, CDR2 SVGIG (reference sequence). This CDR3 region has 10 residues. V dropped 3 bases and J dropped 3 bases, with 2 bases sitting between them. The DNA of the CDR3 is TGTGCCTGGAGGGAAGAGACCCAGTACTTC. This translates into CAWREETQYF.

This clonotype has at least ten counts. The rearrangement uses TRBV6-1 and TRBJ2-5; TRBD1 agrees at 8 bases. This CDR3 contains 13 residues. Germline lookup yields CDR1 MNHNS and CDR2 SASEGT. With V trimmed by 6 bases and J by 7 bases, 7 bases remained unmatched. CDR3: CASRTGELGTQYF. The CDR3 nucleotides are TGTGCCAGCAGGACAGGGGAGCTCGGGACCCAGTACTTC.

This clonotype was recorded many times. This chain joins TRBV7-2 and TRBJ2-7; TRBD2 matches 10 bases. This CDR3 spans 20 amino acids. The germline V gene has CDR1 SGHTA and CDR2 FQGNSA. The V segment lost 5 bases and the J segment 2 bases; nucleotides outside the gene matches: 21. The DNA for the CDR3 is TGTGCCAGCAGCACAAGGGCGACTCTAGCGGGAGTCATTAGGCCCTACGAGCAGTACTTC. Protein product: CASSTRATLAGVIRPYEQYF.

This clonotype came up a few times. The chain combines TRBV7-9 with TRBJ1-6; D remains unclear. The V and J ends lost 2 bases and 7 bases respectively, with 9 bases between them. This CDR3 contains 14 residues. Germline CDR1 reads SEHNR; CDR2 reads FQNEAQ (reference sequence). The chain's CDR3 is CASSLSLGNSPLHF. As DNA, the CDR3 is TGTGCCAGCAGCTTAAGTTTGGGCAATTCACCCCTCCACTTT. Filled out from reference TRBV7-9 and TRBJ1-6, the complete variable domain reads DTGVSQNPRHKITKRGQNVTFRCDPISEHNRLYWYRQTLGQGPEFLTYFQNEAQLEKSRLLSDRFSAERPKGSFSTLEIQRTEQGDSAMYLCASSLSLGNSPLHFGNGTRLTVT.

This clonotype was counted many times. The V gene is TRBV5-6, the J gene TRBJ2-5; the match to TRBD1 covers 8 bases. Per the germline V gene, CDR1 is SGHDT and CDR2 is YYEEEE. Unmatched junction bases numbered 4, after V lost 2 bases and J lost 1 base. CDR3 length: 15 amino acids. Here the CDR3 reads CASSLPDRGQETQYF. DNA of the CDR3: TGTGCCAGCAGCTTACCTGACAGGGGCCAAGAGACCCAGTACTTC.

The rearrangement links TRBV3-1 to TRBJ1-1; maybe TRBD1 (5 bases). V lost 4 bases and J lost 4, with 10 bases in between. This CDR3 has 13 amino acids. Germline CDR1 and CDR2: LGHDT and YNNKEL (reference sequence). CDR3 DNA sequence: TGTGCCAGCAGCCTCAAGGGGCGCACTGAAGCTTTCTTT. Its translation: CASSLKGRTEAFF. Looking up the rest from reference TRBV3-1 and TRBJ1-1 gives the full variable domain: DTAVSQTPKYLVTQMGNDKSIKCEQNLGHDTMYWYKQDSKKFLKIMFSYNNKELIINETVPNRFSPKSPDKAHLNLHINSLELGDSAVYFCASSLKGRTEAFFGQGTRLTVV.

This clonotype was found many times. The V gene is TRBV5-6, the J gene TRBJ2-7; tentatively, D is TRBD2 (5 bases). The V and J ends lost 0 bases and 7 bases respectively, with 11 bases between them. Germline values: CDR1 SGHDT, CDR2 YYEEEE. There are 13 residues in the CDR3. In nucleotides, the CDR3 is TGTGCCAGCAGCTTGGACCTACCGGGGGAGCAGTACTTC. The encoded protein is CASSLDLPGEQYF.

The chain recombines TRBV27 with TRBJ1-3, with D possibly TRBD1 on 6 matching bases. The germline gives CDR1 MNHEY, CDR2 SMNVEV (reference sequence). The CDR3 runs 13 residues. Trimming removed 7 bases at V and 4 bases at J, with 11 bases between. In DNA form, the CDR3 reads TGTGCCAGCACGGGGGGGCCGGGAAACACCATATATTTT. Protein: CASTGGPGNTIYF.

As concerns this clonotype: A read error is possible here, since a much larger clone lies one base away. The J gene is TRBJ1-1, the V gene TRBV27; D gene unclear. The CDR3 is made up of 13 amino acids. Trimming removed 7 bases from V and 3 bases from J, with 12 bases in between. Per the germline V gene, CDR1 is MNHEY and CDR2 is SMNVEV (reference sequence). The CDR3 DNA sequence: TGTGCCAGCAAGCGGGATTTGGACACTGAAGCTTTCTTT. The encoded protein is CASKRDLDTEAFF.

This clonotype was seen more than once but under ten times. J is TRBJ1-3 and V is TRBV3-1; 10 bases map to TRBD1. There are 14 residues in the CDR3. The V gene's germline CDR1 is LGHDT and CDR2 YNNKEL (reference sequence). V lost 8 bases and J lost 2; bases outside the gene matches: 3. The CDR3 bases are TGTGCCAGCGGCGGGACAGGGGCTGGAAACACCATATATTTT. Residues: CASGGTGAGNTIYF.

This clonotype occurred many times. The rearrangement uses TRBV6-6 and TRBJ1-2; D uncertain. With 0 bases removed from V and 4 bases from J, the gap between germline ends came to 9 bases. CDR1 and CDR2 (germline): MNHNY, SVGAGI (reference sequence). The CDR3 is 14 amino acids. CDR3 region: CASSYSRQSYGYTF. CDR3 DNA sequence: TGTGCCAGCAGTTACTCGCGCCAGAGCTATGGCTACACCTTC.

This clonotype was observed many times. The chain couples TRBV18 to TRBJ2-1, with 8 positions matching TRBD1. Germline loops: CDR1 KGHSH, CDR2 LQKENI. The CDR3 contains 15 residues. V lost 4 bases to trimming and J lost 0 bases; unmatched junction nucleotides: 2. CDR3 coding DNA: TGTGCCAGCTCACTACAGGGGGGCTCCTACAATGAGCAGTTCTTC. Its translation: CASSLQGGSYNEQFF.

This clonotype was seen many times. V gene TRBV2 combines with J gene TRBJ2-1, with D perhaps matching TRBD1 (6 bases). The length of the CDR3 is 16 residues. Deletions cut 4 bases from V and 1 base from J, with 14 bases between. Germline V gives CDR1 SNHLY, CDR2 FYNNEI. The CDR3: CASSGLGARSYNEQFF. The CDR3 region has the DNA TGTGCCAGCAGTGGCCTGGGGGCGAGGTCCTACAATGAGCAGTTCTTC.

This clonotype has ten or more counts. The chain employs TRBV20-1 and TRBJ2-3; D perhaps matches TRBD2 (5 bases). Per germline, CDR1 DFQATT and CDR2 SNEGSKA (reference sequence). V was pared by 3 bases and J by 2 bases, with 6 bases between. The CDR3 totals 12 residues. CDR3 nucleotides: TGCAGTGCTAGGACTACCACAGATACGCAGTATTTT. The encoded protein is CSARTTTDTQYF.

This clonotype was observed at least ten times. CDR3 in DNA: TGTGCCAGCAGACAACAGGGGGCCGGGGAGCTGTTTTTT. Its protein is CASRQQGAGELFF. J is TRBJ2-2 and V is TRBV3-1, with TRBD1 matching over 8 bases. The CDR3 totals 13 residues. J gave up 6 bases and V 6 bases, and 3 bases lay outside the gene matches. Per germline, CDR1 LGHDT and CDR2 YNNKEL (reference sequence).

The rearrangement links TRBV7-9 to TRBJ2-2; a possible D gene is TRBD1 (6 bases). CDR1 SEHNR and CDR2 FQNEAQ come from the germline V gene (reference sequence). CDR3 size: 15 residues. The germline V and J ends were trimmed by 4 bases and 4 bases, with 13 bases remaining between them. The CDR3: CASSSRKDSTGELFF. CDR3 bases: TGTGCCAGCAGCTCGCGGAAGGACAGCACCGGGGAGCTGTTTTTT.

The CDR3 coding sequence is TGCGCCAGCAGCCCCGGACGGGCCCCTAACTATGGCTACACCTTC. It is translated as CASSPGRAPNYGYTF. The chain is built from TRBV4-1 and TRBJ1-2; no clear D. CDR3 length equals 15 residues. Trimming left V 4 bases short and J 0 bases short, with 12 bases between. Germline V gives CDR1 MGHRA, CDR2 YSYEKL.

Many counts were recorded for this clonotype. Written as DNA, the CDR3 is TGTGCCAGCAGCTCCCTACAGAGAGTCTTTCTCACAGATACGCAGTATTTT. Translating gives CASSSLQRVFLTDTQYF. The chain uses TRBV28 and TRBJ2-3; D gene ambiguous. This CDR3 has 17 residues. CDR1 MDHEN and CDR2 SYDVKM come from the germline V gene. Trimming shortened V by 6 bases and J by 2 bases, and 21 bases separated the two germline ends.